One sample yielded the 17 T cell receptor beta chains listed below, sequenced in a study of T cells in women clearing cervical HPV infection. Here immunoSEQ multiplex PCR was the method, and the copy in TCRdb shows in-frame clones only, minus some. With approximately 30,000 clones in the sample, the ten largest clones hold 1.6%. The sequenced sample was blood buffy coat. These receptor sequences come from a woman between 18 and 70 years old with a cervical HPV16 infection that either progressed to CIN3+ or cleared (not recorded which).

In the case of this clone: The read finishes 3 residues shy of the CDR3 end, and the germline J gene is used to complete it. The V and J genes are TRBV20-1 and TRBJ2-2, with 8 positions matching TRBD1. CDR1 and CDR2 from the germline V gene are DFQATT and SNEGSKA (reference sequence). CDR3 size: 12 residues. The covered CDR3 bases are TGCAGTGCTAGCCCGGGACAGGAAAAG. Translated: CSASPGQEK. The CDR3 in its entirety is CSASPGQEKLFF.

CDR3 DNA, as far as it was read: TGTGCCAGCAGCTTAATAGCGGGAGACTACAATGAG. This translates into CASSLIAGDYNE. The whole CDR3 protein reads CASSLIAGDYNEQFF. The V call is TRBV7-2, the J call TRBJ2-1; 9 bases map to TRBD2. Coverage ceases 3 residues before the CDR3 finishes, and the germline J gene fills in the end. Germline trimming cut 2 bases from V and 3 bases from J; bases unmatched to any gene: 2. Per the germline V gene, CDR1 is SGHTA and CDR2 is FQGNSA. The CDR3 runs 15 residues.

Concerning this clone itself: The read stops 3 residues short of the end of the CDR3; the missing end is completed from the germline J gene. This chain uses TRBV6-2 or TRBV6-3 with TRBJ1-1; TRBD1 matches at 7 bases. Germline V lookup: CDR1 MNHEY, CDR2 SVGEGT. The CDR3 extends over 14 amino acids. The DNA read from the CDR3 is TGTGCCAGCAGTTGGCGGACAGGCATACAAGAA. Translation: CASSWRTGIQE. The entire CDR3 reads CASSWRTGIQEAFF.

Of note for this clone: The read ends 3 residues shy of where the CDR3 ends; the end is completed using the germline J gene. The chain employs TRBV5-6 and TRBJ2-5; the match to TRBD1 covers 9 bases. The J segment lost 2 bases and the V segment lost 2 bases, leaving 1 base of the junction unmatched. Germline CDR1 and CDR2: SGHDT and YYEEEE. This CDR3 spans 14 amino acids. Incomplete CDR3 DNA: TGTGCCAGCAGCTTTGGACAGGGGCAAGAGACC. Encoded protein: CASSFGQGQET. The complete CDR3 reads CASSFGQGQETQYF.

The DNA read from the CDR3 is TGTGCCAGCAGCAGGACAGGGCTCTACGAG. Its protein product is CASSRTGLYE. The full CDR3 reads CASSRTGLYEQYF. V is TRBV5-6 and J is TRBJ2-7; 8 nucleotides match TRBD1. The observed sequence ends 3 residues before the CDR3 terminus, with the missing tail filled in from the germline J gene. CDR1 SGHDT and CDR2 YYEEEE come from the germline V gene. V dropped 4 bases and J dropped 3; count of bases not matched to a gene: 3. The CDR3 covers 13 residues.

Regarding this clone: With the read ending 3 residues before the CDR3 end, the germline J gene is used to fill in that end. The V gene is TRBV30, the J gene TRBJ2-7, with D possibly matching TRBD2 (6 bases). The germline V gene has CDR1 GTSNPN and CDR2 SVGIG (reference sequence). Between the trimmed V and J ends, which lost 0 bases and 4 bases, there was a span of 10 bases. CDR3 length: 13 amino acids. The sequenced CDR3 bases are TGTGCCTGGAGTGTCACCGGGGGTTACGAG. Amino acids: CAWSVTGGYE. The entire CDR3 is CAWSVTGGYEQYF.

In the case of this clone: The read comes to an end 3 residues before the CDR3 does, leaving the germline J gene to fill in the end. The chain recombines TRBV20-1 with TRBJ2-3, with 8 bases lining up with TRBD2. The CDR3 is 15 amino acids. Germline V lookup: CDR1 DFQATT, CDR2 SNEGSKA (reference sequence). Trimming removed 2 bases from V and 5 bases from J; junction bases left unmatched: 9. CDR3 sequence: CSARPPGLGIDTQYF. The CDR3 bases that were read are TGCAGTGCTAGACCTCCGGGACTAGGCATAGATACG.

As to this clone: The read gets to within 3 residues of the CDR3 end, and the germline J gene fills in the rest. This chain joins TRBV7-9 and TRBJ2-4; D is unresolved. Germline CDR1 and CDR2: SEHNR and FQNEAQ (reference sequence). CDR3 length: 11 amino acids. The chain's CDR3 is CASSLVNGQYF. The CDR3 bases that were read are TGTGCCAGCAGCTTAGTTAACGGT.

With respect to this clone: From the germline J gene comes the end of the CDR3, since the read stops 3 residues before it. The chain is built from TRBV2 and TRBJ2-7, with TRBD2 as a possible D gene (6 bases). Looked up from germline, CDR1 is SNHLY and CDR2 is FYNNEI. This CDR3 contains 17 residues. Trimming left V 2 bases short and J 0 bases short, with 17 bases between. CDR3 bases read: TGTGCCAGCAGTGAATTATCGGCTAGCGTGAGCTCCTACGAG. This gives the protein CASSELSASVSSYE. The CDR3 reads in full as CASSELSASVSSYEQYF.

CDR3 sequence: CSARDHPRGLAGGEQFF. The CDR3 DNA, read in part, is TGCAGTGCTAGAGATCACCCAAGGGGACTAGCGGGAGGTGAG. This rearrangement joins TRBV20-1 to TRBJ2-1; 15 bases fit TRBD2. Read coverage stops 3 residues before the CDR3 terminus; the germline J gene supplies the remainder. J lost 9 bases, V lost 0 bases, and 9 bases had no gene match. The CDR3 length is 17 residues. CDR1 and CDR2 (germline): DFQATT, SNEGSKA (reference sequence).

CDR3 DNA (partial): TGTGCCAGCTCTCCTGGACTAGCGGGCACAGATACC. Amino acid sequence: CASSPGLAGTDT. The CDR3 in its entirety is CASSPGLAGTDTYTF. The chain links TRBV18 to TRBJ1-2; no firm D call. The sequenced fragment ends 3 residues before the CDR3 boundary, so the rest is inferred from the germline J gene. The CDR3 loop spans 15 amino acids. Germline V gene data show CDR1 as KGHSH and CDR2 as LQKENI.

Incomplete CDR3 DNA: TGCAGTGCTAGAGAGGGAACAGGGGGCACTAATGAAAAA. Encoded protein: CSAREGTGGTNEK. The whole CDR3 region reads CSAREGTGGTNEKLFF. V and J are TRBV20-1 and TRBJ1-4; 9 bases are shared with TRBD1. Coverage ceases 3 residues before the CDR3 finishes, and the germline J gene fills in the end. With V trimmed by 0 bases and J by 2 bases, 4 bases remained unmatched. The CDR3 runs 16 residues. Germline V CDR1 and CDR2: DFQATT, SNEGSKA (reference sequence).

In the case of this clone: The CDR3 end lies 3 residues beyond the end of the read and is filled in from the germline J gene. The rearrangement links TRBV18 to TRBJ1-4, with D maybe TRBD1 (5 bases). The CDR3 runs to 16 residues. Germline CDR1 is KGHSH and CDR2 is LQKENI. The CDR3 bases that were read are TGTGCCAGCTCGCCGGCACTGAGTTCTGGGGCCAACGTA. Translated, it gives CASSPALSSGANV. The entire CDR3 protein is CASSPALSSGANVLFF.

Turning to this clone: The sequence runs out 3 residues before the end of the CDR3; the remainder is reconstructed from the germline J gene. The chain is built from TRBV7-6 and TRBJ2-2; TRBD1 matches 11 bases. This CDR3 contains 16 residues. The J segment lost 4 bases and the V segment lost 7 bases, leaving 8 bases of the junction unmatched. CDR1 SGHVS and CDR2 FNYEAQ come from the germline V gene. The sequenced part of the CDR3 DNA is TGTGCCAGCAAATCCGGGACAGGGGGTATCACCGGGGAG. Residues: CASKSGTGGITGE. The CDR3 in full is CASKSGTGGITGELFF.

As to this clone: The read terminates 3 residues before the CDR3 end, so the remaining end is supplied by the germline J gene. The gene calls are TRBV5-1 and TRBJ2-1; 11 bases match TRBD2. The CDR3 length is 19 residues. V was pared by 0 bases and J by 8 bases, with 16 bases of the junction left unmatched. The V gene's germline CDR1 is SGHRS and CDR2 YFSETQ. The CDR3 sequence is CASSLELPGLADLWDEQFF. The sequenced part of the CDR3 DNA is TGCGCCAGCAGCTTGGAACTACCGGGACTAGCGGACCTCTGGGATGAG.

Turning to this clone: The CDR3 extends 3 residues past the end of the read, so its final part is completed from the germline J gene. V and J are TRBV19 and TRBJ2-7; TRBD1 or TRBD2 may be the D gene (5 bases each). The V gene lost 5 bases and the J gene lost 6 bases, with 23 bases spanning the gap. The V gene's germline CDR1 is LNHDA and CDR2 SQIVND (reference sequence). The CDR3 has 16 residues. CDR3: CASSVLRGASGGEQYF. CDR3 bases read: TGTGCCAGTAGTGTCCTTAGGGGCGCATCTGGAGGCGAG.

CDR3 protein: CASSLGREGDYGQYF. CDR3 DNA (partial): TGTGCCAGCAGCTTAGGAAGGGAGGGAGACTATGGT. The gene calls are TRBV7-9 and TRBJ2-4; 7 positions agree with TRBD2. Sequencing ends 3 residues short of the CDR3 end; the germline J gene provides the rest. The germline V gene has CDR1 SEHNR and CDR2 FQNEAQ (reference sequence). The CDR3 has 15 amino acids.